Listed below are T cell receptor beta chains from one sample, sequenced in a study of blood T cell repertoires in COVID-19. Data came from immunoSEQ multiplex PCR; TCRdb stores just in-frame clones and leaves some out. In the table there are 250,000 to 350,000 clones, about 90% of which are singletons. Sample: PBMCs or T cells enriched from blood (not recorded which). These receptors all stem from a woman aged 18-29 years with acute COVID-19. Both conserved end residues are part of each CDR3. The order of the fields is clone size, V gene, J gene, D gene, CDR3 protein, CDR3 DNA. D genes are given only for firm matches. For some rows the clone size is stated as once, few or many, or as a class when expanded; others skip it.

size: -; V: TRBV9; J: TRBJ2-5; D: -; CDR3: CASSETTRIGETQYF; DNA: TGTGCCAGCAGCGAGACAACTAGGATCGGAGAGACCCAGTACTTC
size: -; V: TRBV28; J: TRBJ1-5; D: TRBD1; CDR3: CASSGGQRDQPQHF; DNA: TGTGCCAGCAGTGGGGGACAGAGAGATCAGCCCCAGCATTTT
size: -; V: TRBV5-1; J: TRBJ2-1; D: TRBD2; CDR3: CASSLPLGLAGDPEQFF; DNA: TGCGCCAGCAGCTTGCCCCTTGGACTAGCGGGAGACCCTGAGCAGTTCTTC
size: -; V: TRBV11-2; J: TRBJ2-2; D: -; CDR3: CASSLIFRKNTGELFF; DNA: TGTGCCAGCAGCTTAATATTCAGAAAGAACACCGGGGAGCTGTTTTTT
size: -; V: TRBV7-3; J: TRBJ2-5; D: -; CDR3: CASSLAGTQQETQYF; DNA: TGTGCCAGCAGCTTGGCCGGGACACAGCAAGAGACCCAGTACTTC
size: -; V: TRBV28; J: TRBJ1-2; D: -; CDR3: CASSLSRVGGYTF; DNA: TGTGCCAGCAGTCTAAGCCGGGTCGGCGGCTACACCTTC
size: -; V: TRBV7-6; J: TRBJ2-7; D: -; CDR3: CASSVSPGNEQYF; DNA: TGTGCCAGCAGCGTCTCTCCGGGGAACGAGCAGTACTTC
size: -; V: TRBV2; J: TRBJ1-3; D: -; CDR3: CASSEKRVGLGNTIYF; DNA: TGTGCCAGCAGTGAGAAACGTGTGGGGCTCGGAAACACCATATATTTT
size: -; V: TRBV10-3; J: TRBJ1-2; D: -; CDR3: CAISVRSMVGYTF; DNA: TGTGCCATCAGTGTGAGAAGTATGGTTGGCTACACCTTC
size: few; V: TRBV28; J: TRBJ1-2; D: -; CDR3: CASSSPTGPYGYTF; DNA: TGTGCCAGCAGTTCCCCGACAGGTCCCTATGGCTACACCTTC
size: once; V: TRBV11-2; J: TRBJ2-7; D: TRBD1; CDR3: CASSRQGVSYEQYF; DNA: TGTGCCAGCAGTAGACAGGGGGTTTCCTACGAGCAGTACTTC
size: -; V: TRBV9; J: TRBJ2-7; D: -; CDR3: CASSADPGPYEQYF; DNA: TGTGCCAGCAGCGCCGACCCAGGTCCCTACGAGCAGTACTTC
size: -; V: TRBV6-5; J: TRBJ2-1; D: TRBD2; CDR3: CASRSSGRDGNEQFF; DNA: TGTGCCAGCAGGTCTAGCGGGAGGGATGGCAATGAGCAGTTCTTC
size: -; V: TRBV24-1; J: TRBJ2-1; D: -; CDR3: CATSDLSGYNEQFF; DNA: TGTGCCACCAGTGATTTAAGCGGCTACAATGAGCAGTTCTTC
size: -; V: TRBV10-3; J: TRBJ1-4; D: -; CDR3: CAIRWGESEKLFF; DNA: TGTGCCATCAGATGGGGGGAGAGTGAAAAACTGTTTTTT
size: -; V: TRBV2; J: TRBJ1-1; D: -; CDR3: CASGEGDLRRAFF; DNA: TGTGCCAGCGGCGAGGGGGACCTACGGCGAGCTTTCTTT
size: -; V: TRBV28; J: TRBJ1-5; D: -; CDR3: CASSKPGRGNRQPQHF; DNA: TGTGCCAGCAGCAAACCCGGGAGGGGGAATAGGCAGCCCCAGCATTTT
size: -; V: TRBV19; J: TRBJ2-3; D: -; CDR3: CASSTGSITDTQYF; DNA: TGTGCCAGTAGTACGGGAAGCATCACAGATACGCAGTATTTT
size: -; V: TRBV12-3/TRBV12-4; J: TRBJ1-2; D: TRBD1; CDR3: CASSRTGGGGYTF; DNA: TGTGCCAGCAGTCGTACAGGGGGCGGGGGCTACACCTTC
size: -; V: TRBV28; J: TRBJ2-7; D: -; CDR3: CATTKGDFSYEQYF; DNA: TGTGCCACTACGAAGGGGGATTTCTCCTACGAGCAGTACTTC
size: -; V: TRBV24-1; J: TRBJ2-3; D: -; CDR3: CATSHQGTDTQYF; DNA: TGTGCCACCAGCCATCAGGGCACAGATACGCAGTATTTT
size: -; V: TRBV5-1; J: TRBJ2-7; D: -; CDR3: CASRPAGPYEQYF; DNA: TGCGCCAGCAGACCCGCGGGCCCCTACGAGCAGTACTTC
size: many; V: TRBV14; J: TRBJ2-3; D: -; CDR3: CASSPLVDTQYF; DNA: TGTGCCAGCAGCCCACTTGTGGATACGCAGTATTTT
size: -; V: TRBV28; J: TRBJ2-1; D: -; CDR3: CASSIRRMTNNEQFF; DNA: TGTGCCAGCAGTATTCGGCGGATGACGAACAATGAGCAGTTCTTC
size: -; V: TRBV12-3/TRBV12-4; J: TRBJ2-5; D: -; CDR3: CASSGSGQETQYF; DNA: TGTGCCAGCAGTGGTAGCGGCCAAGAGACCCAGTACTTC
size: -; V: TRBV5-1; J: TRBJ1-2; D: TRBD1; CDR3: CASSLGKDRETF; DNA: TGCGCCAGCAGCTTGGGAAAAGACAGGGAAACCTTC
size: -; V: TRBV28; J: TRBJ1-2; D: -; CDR3: CASSYYPSIGGFYGYTF; DNA: TGTGCCAGCAGTTACTACCCCTCTATAGGAGGGTTCTATGGCTACACCTTC
size: -; V: TRBV6-5; J: TRBJ1-2; D: -; CDR3: CASSNRGGLDYGYTF; DNA: TGTGCCAGCAGTAATCGGGGAGGGTTGGACTATGGCTACACCTTC
size: -; V: TRBV6-5; J: TRBJ2-1; D: TRBD1; CDR3: CAILGQEIGEQFF; DNA: TGTGCCATACTGGGACAGGAGATCGGTGAGCAGTTCTTC